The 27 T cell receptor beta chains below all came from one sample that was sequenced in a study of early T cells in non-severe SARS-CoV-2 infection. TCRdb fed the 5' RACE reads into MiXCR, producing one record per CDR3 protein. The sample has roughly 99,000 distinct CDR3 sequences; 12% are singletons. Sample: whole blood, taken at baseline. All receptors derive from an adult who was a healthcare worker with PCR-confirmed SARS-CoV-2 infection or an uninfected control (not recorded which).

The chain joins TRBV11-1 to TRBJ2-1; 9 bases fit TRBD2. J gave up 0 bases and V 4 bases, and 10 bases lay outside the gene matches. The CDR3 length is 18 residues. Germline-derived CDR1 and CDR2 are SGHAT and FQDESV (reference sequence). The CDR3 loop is CASSSGLAGRSSYNEQFF. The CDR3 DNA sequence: TGTGCCAGCAGCTCAGGGCTAGCGGGGAGAAGCTCCTACAATGAGCAGTTCTTC.

The CDR3 DNA sequence: TGCAGTGCTAGCTACAGGACAGATACGCAGTATTTT. Its translation: CSASYRTDTQYF. The chain links TRBV20-1 to TRBJ2-3; tentatively, D is TRBD1 (5 bases). Germline V lookup: CDR1 DFQATT, CDR2 SNEGSKA (reference sequence). The CDR3 has 12 residues. Trimming pared 3 bases from V and 3 bases from J, leaving 7 bases between.

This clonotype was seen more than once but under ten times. DNA of the CDR3: TGCGCCACTGGGGACAGGGGGTCTCAAGAGACCCAGTACTTC. Translating gives CATGDRGSQETQYF. The V gene is TRBV10-2, the J gene TRBJ2-5, with 11 positions matching TRBD1. The CDR3 loop spans 14 amino acids. V lost 10 bases, J lost 2 bases, and 6 bases stayed unmatched. The V gene's germline CDR1 is WSHSY and CDR2 SAAADI.

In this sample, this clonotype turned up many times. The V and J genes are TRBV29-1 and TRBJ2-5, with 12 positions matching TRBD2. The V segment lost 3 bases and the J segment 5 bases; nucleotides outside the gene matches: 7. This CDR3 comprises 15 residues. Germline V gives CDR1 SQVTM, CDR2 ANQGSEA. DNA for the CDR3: TGCAGCGTTGAGTCTAGCGGGAGGGCCGGGGAGACCCAGTACTTC. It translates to CSVESSGRAGETQYF.

The chain's CDR3 is CASSFGTGGNTEAFF. Here the CDR3 DNA reads TGCGCCAGCAGCTTTGGAACAGGGGGCAACACTGAAGCTTTCTTT. This chain joins TRBV5-1 and TRBJ1-1; 9 bases fit TRBD1. This CDR3 spans 15 amino acids. CDR1 and CDR2 (germline): SGHRS, YFSETQ. The trim removed 2 bases at V and 2 bases at J, leaving 4 bases unmatched.

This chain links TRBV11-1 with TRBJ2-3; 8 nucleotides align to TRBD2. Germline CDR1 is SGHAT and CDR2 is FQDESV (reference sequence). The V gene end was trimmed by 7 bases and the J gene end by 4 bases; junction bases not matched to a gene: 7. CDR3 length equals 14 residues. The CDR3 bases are TGTGCCAGCAATTCGGGAGGGAGCGCAGATACGCAGTATTTT. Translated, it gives CASNSGGSADTQYF. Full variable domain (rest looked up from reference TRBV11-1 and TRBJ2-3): EAEVAQSPRYKITEKSQAVAFWCDPISGHATLYWYRQILGQGPELLVQFQDESVVDDSQLPKDRFSAERLKGVDSTLKIQPAELGDSAMYLCASNSGGSADTQYFGPGTRLTVL.

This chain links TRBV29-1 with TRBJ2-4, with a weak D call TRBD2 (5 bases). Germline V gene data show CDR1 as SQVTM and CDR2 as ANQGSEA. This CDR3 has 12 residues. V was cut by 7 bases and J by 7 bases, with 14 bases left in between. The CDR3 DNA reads TGCAGCGCCGGGGAACAGCGCAACATTCAGTACTTC. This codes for CSAGEQRNIQYF.

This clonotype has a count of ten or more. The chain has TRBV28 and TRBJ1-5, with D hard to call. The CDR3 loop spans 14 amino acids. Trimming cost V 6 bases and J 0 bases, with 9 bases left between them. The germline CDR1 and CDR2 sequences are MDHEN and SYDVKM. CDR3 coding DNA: TGTGCCAGCAGGCGACCGGATAGCAATCAGCCCCAGCATTTT. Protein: CASRRPDSNQPQHF.

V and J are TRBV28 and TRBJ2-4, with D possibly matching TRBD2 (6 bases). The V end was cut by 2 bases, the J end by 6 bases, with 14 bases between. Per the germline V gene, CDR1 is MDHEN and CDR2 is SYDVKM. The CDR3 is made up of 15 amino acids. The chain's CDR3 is CASSLPLAIGNIQYF. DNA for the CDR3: TGTGCCAGCAGTTTACCGCTAGCGATTGGAAACATTCAGTACTTC.

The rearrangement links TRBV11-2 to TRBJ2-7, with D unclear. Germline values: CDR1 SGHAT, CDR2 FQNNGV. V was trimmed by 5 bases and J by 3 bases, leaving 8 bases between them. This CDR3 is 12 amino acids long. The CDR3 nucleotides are TGTGCCAGCAGCCGCTGGGTCTACGAGCAGTACTTC. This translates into CASSRWVYEQYF.

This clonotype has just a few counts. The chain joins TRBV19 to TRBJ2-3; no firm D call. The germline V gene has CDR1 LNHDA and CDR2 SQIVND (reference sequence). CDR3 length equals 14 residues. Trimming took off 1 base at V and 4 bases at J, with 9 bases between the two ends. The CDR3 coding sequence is TGTGCCAGTAGTATAGGGGCGCATGCAGATACGCAGTATTTT. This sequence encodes CASSIGAHADTQYF.

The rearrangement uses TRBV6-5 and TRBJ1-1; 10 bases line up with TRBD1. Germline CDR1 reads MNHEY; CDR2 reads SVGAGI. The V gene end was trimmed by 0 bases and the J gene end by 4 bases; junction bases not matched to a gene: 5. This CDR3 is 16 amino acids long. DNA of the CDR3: TGTGCCAGCAGTTACTCGAGTGGACAGGGGGGCACTGAAGCTTTCTTT. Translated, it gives CASSYSSGQGGTEAFF.

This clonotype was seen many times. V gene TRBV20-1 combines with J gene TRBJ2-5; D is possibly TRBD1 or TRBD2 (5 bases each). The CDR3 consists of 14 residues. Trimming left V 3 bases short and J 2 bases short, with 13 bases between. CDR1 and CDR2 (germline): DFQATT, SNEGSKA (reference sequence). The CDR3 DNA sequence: TGCAGTGCTAGTATTGAGGGGAGTCAAGAGACCCAGTACTTC. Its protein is CSASIEGSQETQYF.

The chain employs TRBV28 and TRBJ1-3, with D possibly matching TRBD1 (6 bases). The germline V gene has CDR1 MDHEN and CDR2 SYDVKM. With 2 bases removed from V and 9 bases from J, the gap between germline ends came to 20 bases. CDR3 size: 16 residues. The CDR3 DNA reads TGTGCCAGCAGTTTACCCTGGACAGTTCCGGATGGCACCATATATTTT. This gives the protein CASSLPWTVPDGTIYF.

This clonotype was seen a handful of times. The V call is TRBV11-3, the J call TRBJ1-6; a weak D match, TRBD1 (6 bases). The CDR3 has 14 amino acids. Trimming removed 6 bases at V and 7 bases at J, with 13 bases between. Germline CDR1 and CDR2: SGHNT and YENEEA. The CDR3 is CASRRQEPNSPLHF. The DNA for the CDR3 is TGTGCCAGCAGGAGACAGGAACCAAATTCACCCCTCCACTTT.

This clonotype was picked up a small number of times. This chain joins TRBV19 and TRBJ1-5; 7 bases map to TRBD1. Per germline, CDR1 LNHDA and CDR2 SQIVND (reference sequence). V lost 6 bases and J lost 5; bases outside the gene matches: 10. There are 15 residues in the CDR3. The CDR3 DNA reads TGTGCCAGTAGCGGGACAGAAGTGTGGTATCAGCCCCAGCATTTT. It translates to CASSGTEVWYQPQHF.

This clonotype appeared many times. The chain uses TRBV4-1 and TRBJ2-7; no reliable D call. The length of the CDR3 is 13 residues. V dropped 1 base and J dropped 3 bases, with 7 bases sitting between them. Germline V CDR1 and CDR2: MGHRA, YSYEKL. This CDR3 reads CASSQVNFYEQYF. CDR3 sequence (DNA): TGCGCCAGCAGCCAAGTGAACTTCTACGAGCAGTACTTC.

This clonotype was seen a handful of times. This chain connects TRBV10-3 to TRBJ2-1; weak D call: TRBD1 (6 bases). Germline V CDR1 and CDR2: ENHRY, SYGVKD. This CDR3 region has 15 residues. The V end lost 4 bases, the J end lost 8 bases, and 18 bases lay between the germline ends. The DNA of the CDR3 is TGTGCCATCAGTGCGGTCCGCCAGGGGAACGATGAGCAGTTCTTC. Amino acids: CAISAVRQGNDEQFF.

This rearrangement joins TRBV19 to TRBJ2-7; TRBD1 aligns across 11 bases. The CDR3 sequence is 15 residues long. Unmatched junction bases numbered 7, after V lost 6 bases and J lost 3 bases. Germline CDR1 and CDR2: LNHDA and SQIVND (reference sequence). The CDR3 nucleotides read TGTGCCAGTAGCCTTCCGGGACAGGGGGTCTACGAGCAGTACTTC. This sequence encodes CASSLPGQGVYEQYF.

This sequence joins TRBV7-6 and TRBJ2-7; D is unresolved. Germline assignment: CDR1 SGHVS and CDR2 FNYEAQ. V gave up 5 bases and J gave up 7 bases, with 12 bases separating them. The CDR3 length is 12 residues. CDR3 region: CASSPDSVEQYF. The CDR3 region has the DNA TGTGCCAGCAGCCCCGACTCGGTTGAGCAGTACTTC.

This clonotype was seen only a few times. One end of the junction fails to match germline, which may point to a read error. The CDR3 reads CSARVGQLEETQYF. CDR3 bases: TGTAGTGCTAGAGTCGGGCAGCTAGAAGAGACCCAGTACTTC. V and J are TRBV20-1 and TRBJ2-5; D is ambiguous. The CDR3 runs 14 residues. From germline, CDR1 is DFQATT and CDR2 SNEGSKA (reference sequence).

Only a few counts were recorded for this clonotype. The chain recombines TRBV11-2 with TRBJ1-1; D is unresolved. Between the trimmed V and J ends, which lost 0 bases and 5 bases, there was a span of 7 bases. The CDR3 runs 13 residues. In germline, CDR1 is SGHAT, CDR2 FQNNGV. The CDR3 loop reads CASSLDRQTEAFF. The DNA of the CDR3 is TGTGCCAGCAGCTTAGATCGGCAGACTGAAGCTTTCTTT.

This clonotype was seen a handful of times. The CDR3 reads CASAAGGISYNEQFF. DNA of the CDR3: TGTGCCAGCGCAGCGGGGGGTATCTCCTACAATGAGCAGTTCTTC. The chain has TRBV11-2 and TRBJ2-1; 9 positions match TRBD2. The germline V gene has CDR1 SGHAT and CDR2 FQNNGV. Losses at the gene ends were 8 bases for V and 0 bases for J; bases not matched to a gene: 5. CDR3 length equals 15 residues.

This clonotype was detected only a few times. The CDR3 loop is CASCSSTDTQYF. CDR3 coding DNA: TGTGCCAGCTGCTCTAGCACAGATACGCAGTATTTT. The gene calls are TRBV6-5 and TRBJ2-3; no clear D. The CDR3 spans 12 residues. With 8 bases removed from V and 0 bases from J, the gap between germline ends came to 6 bases. Germline V gene sequence: CDR1 MNHEY, CDR2 SVGAGI.

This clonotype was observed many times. The CDR3 loop reads CASRETGGGKAFF. The CDR3 DNA reads TGTGCCAGCAGGGAAACAGGGGGCGGGAAAGCTTTCTTT. V usage is TRBV2 and J usage is TRBJ1-1, with 9 bases identical to TRBD1. This CDR3 comprises 13 residues. Losses at the gene ends were 6 bases for V and 9 bases for J; bases not matched to a gene: 8. Germline values: CDR1 SNHLY, CDR2 FYNNEI.

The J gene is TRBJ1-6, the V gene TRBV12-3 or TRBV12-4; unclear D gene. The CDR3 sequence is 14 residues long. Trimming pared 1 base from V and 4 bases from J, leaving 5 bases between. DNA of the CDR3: TGTGCCAGCAGTTTAGGTGCTTATAATTCACCCCTCCACTTT. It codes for CASSLGAYNSPLHF.

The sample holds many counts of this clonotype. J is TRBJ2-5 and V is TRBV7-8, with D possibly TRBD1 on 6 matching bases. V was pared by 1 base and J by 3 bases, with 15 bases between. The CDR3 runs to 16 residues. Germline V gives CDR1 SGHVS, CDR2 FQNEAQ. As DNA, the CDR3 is TGTGCCAGCAGCTTAGGTCCCAGGACAGCCAAAGAGACCCAGTACTTC. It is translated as CASSLGPRTAKETQYF.